Below, 30 T cell receptor beta chains from the same sample are listed, as sequenced in a study of cytomegalovirus exposure and HLA in healthy donors. Primers included in the PCR were 60 Vbeta and 13 Jbeta primers. Repertoires were generated with immunoSEQ multiplex PCR, while TCRdb's copy carries only in-frame clones and drops some. The repertoire shows some 130,000 clones; the top ten hold 1.5% to 2%. Sample: PBMCs. These receptors were taken from a man aged 18 to 29 in good health and CMV-seronegative.

The V call is TRBV5-4, the J call TRBJ1-3; 11 positions agree with TRBD1. From germline, CDR1 is SGHNT and CDR2 YYREEE (reference sequence). With V trimmed by 3 bases and J by 1 base, 6 bases remained unmatched. The CDR3 consists of 17 residues. CDR3 residues: CASSSGQGAVSGNTIYF. The CDR3 nucleotides are TGTGCCAGCAGCTCAGGACAGGGGGCCGTTTCTGGAAACACCATATATTTT.

The rearrangement joins TRBV18 to TRBJ2-7, with a weak D call TRBD2 (5 bases). Looked up from germline, CDR1 is KGHSH and CDR2 is LQKENI. V was clipped by 0 bases and J by 3 bases, with 12 bases between them. The CDR3 is made up of 15 amino acids. In DNA, the CDR3 is TGTGCCAGCTCACCACCGTCCGCTGCGGGCTACGAGCAGTACTTC. This codes for CASSPPSAAGYEQYF.

The V call is TRBV6-5, the J call TRBJ1-4, with 7 bases fitting TRBD1. In germline, CDR1 is MNHEY, CDR2 SVGAGI. The CDR3 totals 12 residues. J gave up 3 bases and V 10 bases, and 2 bases lay outside the gene matches. The CDR3 DNA follows: TGTGCCACCGGGACAGCTAATGAAAAACTGTTTTTT. It codes for CATGTANEKLFF.

The chain uses TRBV5-6 and TRBJ1-5; TRBD1 matches 8 bases. V shed 7 bases, J shed 4 bases, and the junction held 10 bases outside the gene matches. The CDR3 contains 15 residues. Looked up from germline, CDR1 is SGHDT and CDR2 is YYEEEE. The chain's CDR3 is CASPPGQGPNQPQHF. The CDR3, as DNA: TGTGCCAGCCCGCCAGGACAGGGACCTAATCAGCCCCAGCATTTT.

The gene calls are TRBV10-3 and TRBJ2-7, with 7 nucleotides matching TRBD2. The CDR3 extends over 11 amino acids. Germline lookup yields CDR1 ENHRY and CDR2 SYGVKD. DNA for the CDR3: TGTCCCAGCGGGGAGGGCTACGAGCAGTACTTC. Amino acid sequence: CPSGEGYEQYF.

This sequence joins TRBV9 and TRBJ2-1; 11 positions match TRBD2. The CDR3 totals 18 residues. The J segment lost 4 bases and the V segment lost 0 bases, leaving 9 bases of the junction unmatched. Germline V gene data show CDR1 as SGDLS and CDR2 as YYNGEE. The CDR3 region has the DNA TGTGCCAGCAGCGTAGCGTTAGCGGGGGGGCTAGGGTACAATGAGCAGTTCTTC. It is translated as CASSVALAGGLGYNEQFF.

J is TRBJ2-1 and V is TRBV7-9, with 9 bases aligning to TRBD1. The length of the CDR3 is 15 residues. Germline CDR1 reads SEHNR; CDR2 reads FQNEAQ (reference sequence). J gave up 9 bases and V 5 bases, and 11 bases lay outside the gene matches. In DNA form, the CDR3 reads TGTGCCAGCAGCGGCGGGGACAGGGAGTCAGGTGAGCAGTTCTTC. It codes for CASSGGDRESGEQFF.

The genes are TRBV12-5 and TRBJ2-1, with a weak D call TRBD1 (6 bases). The CDR3 totals 14 residues. Trimming cost V 3 bases and J 4 bases, with 10 bases left between them. The V gene's germline CDR1 is LGHNT and CDR2 FRNRAP. The chain's CDR3 is CASGLGGFYNEQFF. CDR3 DNA: TGTGCTAGTGGTTTAGGGGGATTTTACAATGAGCAGTTCTTC.

The V call is TRBV10-2, the J call TRBJ1-5; TRBD1 matches at 7 bases. Trimming at V came to 6 bases and at J to 6 bases, leaving 5 bases not matched to a gene. This CDR3 comprises 13 residues. Germline CDR1 reads WSHSY; CDR2 reads SAAADI. The CDR3: CASRTTGLQPQHF. In DNA, the CDR3 is TGCGCCAGCAGAACGACAGGGCTTCAGCCCCAGCATTTT.

The CDR3 coding sequence is TGCGCCAGCAGCTTGAAGGGAGGGTGGACTGAAGCTTTCTTT. The encoded protein is CASSLKGGWTEAFF. The chain carries TRBV5-1 and TRBJ1-1; the D is unclear. From germline, CDR1 is SGHRS and CDR2 YFSETQ. The CDR3 is made up of 14 amino acids. Trimming shortened V by 1 base and J by 5 bases, and 12 bases separated the two germline ends.

This chain joins TRBV27 and TRBJ1-2; D not certain. Looked up from germline, CDR1 is MNHEY and CDR2 is SMNVEV (reference sequence). This CDR3 is built from 13 residues. Trimming pared 6 bases from V and 1 base from J, leaving 9 bases between. The DNA for the CDR3 is TGTGCCAGCAGCCGCTTCGGTAACTATGGCTACACCTTC. Its translation: CASSRFGNYGYTF.

The rearrangement joins TRBV7-3 to TRBJ2-6; the D is unclear. Per germline, CDR1 SGHTA and CDR2 FQGTGA. Between the trimmed V and J ends, which lost 2 bases and 4 bases, there was a span of 12 bases. This CDR3 contains 16 residues. In DNA, the CDR3 is TGTGCCAGCAGCTTACTCGGCCAGGCAGGGGCCAACGTCCTGACTTTC. The encoded protein is CASSLLGQAGANVLTF.

The CDR3 region has the DNA TGCGCCAGCAGTAAGGAGGCCGACGGGGAGCTGTTTTTT. This codes for CASSKEADGELFF. J is TRBJ2-2 and V is TRBV4-3, with D tentatively TRBD2 (5 bases). The germline V gene encodes CDR1 LGHNA and CDR2 YSLEER. Trimming removed 6 bases at V and 7 bases at J, with 12 bases between. CDR3 length: 13 residues.

The genes are TRBV10-3 and TRBJ2-7, with D unclear. Germline V gene lookup returns CDR1 ENHRY and CDR2 SYGVKD. Between the trimmed V and J ends, which lost 3 bases and 4 bases, there was a span of 10 bases. The CDR3 length is 13 residues. The CDR3 here is CAISDLHSYEQYF. The CDR3 DNA reads TGTGCCATCAGTGACCTACACAGTTACGAGCAGTACTTC.

The rearrangement uses TRBV6-5 and TRBJ2-1; perhaps TRBD1 as D (6 bases). Trimming left V 6 bases short and J 4 bases short, with 16 bases between. The CDR3 has 15 residues. In germline, CDR1 is MNHEY, CDR2 SVGAGI. The CDR3 region has the DNA TGTGCCAGCAGCCCCGGACAGCTTTCATACAATGAGCAGTTCTTC. It specifies CASSPGQLSYNEQFF.

The chain carries TRBV7-9 and TRBJ2-7; D is unclear. Germline V gives CDR1 SEHNR, CDR2 FQNEAQ (reference sequence). V shed 6 bases and J shed 0 bases, with 12 bases lying between them. There are 14 residues in the CDR3. The DNA for the CDR3 is TGTGCCAGCAGTCCCGCCCGGAGCTCCTACGAGCAGTACTTC. It codes for CASSPARSSYEQYF.

The gene calls are TRBV18 and TRBJ1-1; D is undetermined. CDR1 is KGHSH and CDR2 is LQKENI in the germline V gene. V was pared by 4 bases and J by 1 base, with 4 bases between. The CDR3 consists of 12 residues. CDR3 sequence: CASSHGNTEAFF. In nucleotides, the CDR3 is TGTGCCAGCTCACACGGGAACACTGAAGCTTTCTTT.

The chain links TRBV29-1 to TRBJ2-7; 8 bases align to TRBD2. The CDR3 is 12 residues long. In germline, CDR1 is SQVTM, CDR2 ANQGSEA. V lost 2 bases to trimming and J lost 4 bases; unmatched junction nucleotides: 1. The CDR3 region is CSVETGGYEQYF. CDR3 in DNA: TGCAGCGTTGAAACGGGGGGGTACGAGCAGTACTTC.

The CDR3 is CASGSGQGPSKPLHF. The CDR3 DNA reads TGTGCCAGCGGGTCTGGGCAAGGCCCTTCCAAACCCCTCCACTTT. This chain connects TRBV6-5 to TRBJ1-6; no clear D gene. Germline V lookup: CDR1 MNHEY, CDR2 SVGAGI. The ends were cut back, 8 bases at V and 12 bases at J, with 23 bases in the middle. CDR3 length equals 15 residues.

The rearrangement joins TRBV9 to TRBJ2-5; weak D call: TRBD1 (6 bases). This CDR3 region has 15 residues. CDR1 and CDR2 from the germline V gene are SGDLS and YYNGEE. V gave up 1 base and J gave up 4 bases, with 14 bases separating them. CDR3 sequence (DNA): TGTGCCAGCAGCGTATTCTGGGGGCGAGGAGAGACCCAGTACTTC. Protein product: CASSVFWGRGETQYF. The variable domain in full, completed from reference TRBV9 and TRBJ2-5, reads DSGVTQTPKHLITATGQRVTLRCSPRSGDLSVYWYQQSLDQGLQFLIQYYNGEERAKGNILERFSAQQFPDLHSELNLSSLELGDSALYFCASSVFWGRGETQYFGPGTRLLVL.

The chain carries TRBV11-3 and TRBJ2-7; TRBD1 matches 7 bases. J gave up 5 bases and V 2 bases, and 12 bases lay outside the gene matches. This CDR3 region has 16 residues. CDR1 and CDR2 (germline): SGHNT, YENEEA. This CDR3 is CASSLIGSGGEHEQYF. The CDR3 DNA reads as TGTGCCAGCAGCTTAATCGGGTCAGGGGGAGAGCACGAGCAGTACTTC.

This sequence joins TRBV28 and TRBJ1-1; D gene unclear. The ends were cut back, 3 bases at V and 6 bases at J, with 5 bases in the middle. Germline V gene lookup returns CDR1 MDHEN and CDR2 SYDVKM. The CDR3 contains 11 residues. The CDR3: CASSFGPEAFF. CDR3 DNA sequence: TGTGCCAGCAGTTTTGGGCCTGAAGCTTTCTTT.

This sequence joins TRBV6-5 and TRBJ1-3; D possibly corresponds to TRBD1 (5 bases). The CDR3 runs to 12 residues. The V end lost 6 bases, the J end lost 10 bases, and 13 bases lay between the germline ends. Germline CDR1 is MNHEY and CDR2 is SVGAGI. The chain's CDR3 is CASRLLGGTIYF. Written as DNA, the CDR3 is TGTGCCAGCAGGCTTTTGGGGGGTACCATATATTTT.

In the case of this clone: Other DNA variants within this sample encode the same CDR3. The CDR3 DNA is TGTGCCACCAGCAGAGATGGATCGACAGCGAACACTGAAGCTTTCTTT. This sequence encodes CATSRDGSTANTEAFF. This chain connects TRBV15 to TRBJ1-1, with D perhaps TRBD1 (5 bases). CDR1 LNHNV and CDR2 YYDKDF come from the germline V gene (reference sequence). The V end lost 0 bases, the J end lost 1 base, and 12 bases lay between the germline ends. This CDR3 is built from 16 residues. Complete variable domain (other parts from reference TRBV15 and TRBJ1-1): DAMVIQNPRYQVTQFGKPVTLSCSQTLNHNVMYWYQQKSSQAPKLLFHYYDKDFNNEADTPDNFQSRRPNTSFCFLDIRSPGLGDTAMYLCATSRDGSTANTEAFFGQGTRLTVV.

The rearrangement links TRBV15 to TRBJ2-7, with 9 bases aligning to TRBD2. Germline-derived CDR1 and CDR2 are LNHNV and YYDKDF (reference sequence). The length of the CDR3 is 19 residues. Unmatched junction bases numbered 13, after V lost 0 bases and J lost 1 base. The CDR3 region has the DNA TGTGCCACCAGCAGAGATCGTCTGGGCGGGGGGGCCGGATCCTACGAGCAGTACTTC. It translates to CATSRDRLGGGAGSYEQYF.

The V and J genes are TRBV7-9 and TRBJ1-2; perhaps TRBD1 as D (6 bases). V was shortened by 5 bases and J by 4 bases, with 11 bases between the two germline ends. The CDR3 spans 13 residues. In germline, CDR1 is SEHNR, CDR2 FQNEAQ (reference sequence). CDR3 region: CASSPGTLYGYTF. Here the CDR3 DNA reads TGTGCCAGCAGCCCCGGGACACTCTATGGCTACACCTTC.

The chain joins TRBV6-5 to TRBJ1-5; D gene uncertain. The germline V and J ends were trimmed by 0 bases and 0 bases, with 9 bases remaining between them. The length of the CDR3 is 16 residues. CDR1 and CDR2 from the germline V gene are MNHEY and SVGAGI. This CDR3 reads CASSYSASPSNQPQHF. Here the CDR3 DNA reads TGTGCCAGCAGTTACTCTGCCAGTCCTAGCAATCAGCCCCAGCATTTT.

The chain carries TRBV9 and TRBJ1-2, with 12 bases matching TRBD1. J was trimmed by 4 bases and V by 4 bases; bases with no gene match: 14. In germline, CDR1 is SGDLS, CDR2 YYNGEE. The CDR3 loop spans 18 amino acids. The CDR3 loop reads CASSYLRDRGPRGYGYTF. DNA for the CDR3: TGTGCCAGCAGCTATTTAAGGGACAGGGGGCCGAGGGGCTATGGCTACACCTTC. Complete variable domain (other parts from reference TRBV9 and TRBJ1-2): DSGVTQTPKHLITATGQRVTLRCSPRSGDLSVYWYQQSLDQGLQFLIQYYNGEERAKGNILERFSAQQFPDLHSELNLSSLELGDSALYFCASSYLRDRGPRGYGYTFGSGTRLTVV.

The gene calls are TRBV28 and TRBJ1-3, with no clear D. There are 11 residues in the CDR3. The V and J ends lost 4 bases and 8 bases respectively, with 6 bases between them. Germline CDR1 is MDHEN and CDR2 is SYDVKM. In DNA, the CDR3 is TGTGCCAGCAGTTCCTTCTACACCATATATTTT. Amino acids: CASSSFYTIYF.

This chain's CDR3 is CASSPHGSGEKLFF. DNA of the CDR3: TGTGCCAGCAGCCCTCATGGGTCGGGTGAAAAACTGTTTTTT. This chain links TRBV7-9 with TRBJ1-4; D not resolved. The V end lost 5 bases, the J end lost 7 bases, and 14 bases lay between the germline ends. CDR3 size: 14 residues. The germline CDR1 and CDR2 sequences are SEHNR and FQNEAQ (reference sequence).